These 30 T cell receptor beta chains originate from one sample sequenced in a study of regulatory T cells in long-lasting Graves disease. HTBI primers from iRepertoire and Arm-PCR of CDR3 regions yielded the TCR beta libraries. Via MiXCR, TCRdb re-called the multiplex PCR reads, giving one row per CDR3 protein. Found here are around 500,000 distinct CDR3 sequences, under 25% of them singletons; the top ten hold approximately 7.8%. Specified time point: persistent/refractory GD, antithyroid drugs over 5 years with positive TRAb. The TCR library was prepared using RNA isolated from PBMCs. The source was peripheral blood mononuclear cells (PBMCs), collected when the disease was refractory, from a patient treated with antithyroid drugs. These receptors were collected from a female donor with Graves disease.

This clonotype showed up many times. This chain uses TRBV12-3 or TRBV12-4 with TRBJ2-5; 7 nucleotides agree with TRBD1. The CDR3 has 14 amino acids. Trimming at V came to 3 bases and at J to 7 bases, leaving 8 bases not matched to a gene. The CDR3 DNA reads TGTGCCAGCAGTTTCGGCAGGGGGTTTGCGACCCAGTACTTC. Its protein product is CASSFGRGFATQYF.

The gene calls are TRBV29-1 and TRBJ2-2; no clear D gene. V lost 3 bases and J lost 5, with 7 bases in between. The germline gives CDR1 SQVTM, CDR2 ANQGSEA. This CDR3 spans 12 amino acids. The CDR3 bases are TGCAGCGTTGATGTAGGAACCGGGGAGCTGTTTTTT. This codes for CSVDVGTGELFF.

This chain uses TRBV12-3 or TRBV12-4 with TRBJ1-5; 10 bases are a match to TRBD1. CDR3 length: 17 amino acids. V was clipped by 4 bases and J by 5 bases; unmatched bases: 11. The CDR3: CASSWGTGTGVDQPQHF. CDR3 in DNA: TGTGCCAGCAGTTGGGGGACCGGGACAGGGGTGGATCAGCCCCAGCATTTT.

This clonotype was seen only a few times. The chain is built from TRBV7-6 and TRBJ1-5; D is perhaps TRBD1 (5 bases). Germline loops: CDR1 SGHVS, CDR2 FNYEAQ. The V and J ends lost 5 bases and 4 bases respectively, with 15 bases between them. This CDR3 spans 15 amino acids. CDR3 residues: CASSALGLGNQPQHF. CDR3 DNA sequence: TGTGCCAGCAGCGCCCTGGGGCTGGGGAATCAGCCCCAGCATTTT.

This rearrangement joins TRBV29-1 to TRBJ1-1; 7 nucleotides match TRBD1. The CDR3 totals 11 residues. V gave up 2 bases and J gave up 10 bases; unmatched junction bases: 4. Germline CDR1 reads SQVTM; CDR2 reads ANQGSEA. CDR3 bases: TGCAGCGTTGAACAGGGGGGGAGAGCTTTCTTT. Its translation: CSVEQGGRAFF.

The V call is TRBV14, the J call TRBJ2-1; D ambiguous. CDR1 and CDR2 (germline): SGHDN, FVKESK. Between the trimmed V and J ends, which lost 1 base and 9 bases, there was a span of 10 bases. The CDR3 runs 13 residues. The CDR3 sequence is CASSQVDLGEQFF. The CDR3, as DNA: TGTGCCAGCAGCCAAGTCGATCTGGGTGAGCAGTTCTTC. Based on the CDR3 plus reference TRBV14 and TRBJ2-1, the full variable domain is EAGVTQFPSHSVIEKGQTVTLRCDPISGHDNLYWYRRVMGKEIKFLLHFVKESKQDESGMPNNRFLAERTGGTYSTLKVQPAELEDSGVYFCASSQVDLGEQFFGPGTRLTVL.

With regard to this clonotype: A junction boundary mismatches the germline segment, possibly from a read error. The V and J genes are TRBV2 and TRBJ1-5, with D hard to call. The CDR3 spans 12 residues. Germline V gene lookup returns CDR1 SNHLY and CDR2 FYNNEI. The CDR3 spells CASSDYNRPQHF. The CDR3 nucleotides are TGTGCCAGCAGTGACTACAATCGGCCCCAGCATTTT.

The chain has TRBV15 and TRBJ2-5; D is undetermined. V lost 0 bases and J 2 bases, leaving 7 bases between the germline ends. The CDR3 length is 14 residues. Germline loops: CDR1 LNHNV, CDR2 YYDKDF (reference sequence). CDR3 nucleotide sequence: TGTGCCACCAGCAGAGATCGTGGGCAAGAGACCCAGTACTTC. It translates to CATSRDRGQETQYF.

This clonotype was observed a handful of times. V gene TRBV19 combines with J gene TRBJ1-5; D ambiguous. The germline CDR1 and CDR2 sequences are LNHDA and SQIVND (reference sequence). CDR3 length equals 15 residues. The V end was cut by 10 bases, the J end by 1 base, with 17 bases between. The DNA for the CDR3 is TGTGCCACACGCGGAGAGCCCCAGAGCAATCAGCCCCAGCATTTT. It translates to CATRGEPQSNQPQHF.

This chain joins TRBV9 and TRBJ2-6; TRBD2 might be the D (7 bases). The V end was cut by 0 bases, the J end by 0 bases, with 19 bases between. Looked up from germline, CDR1 is SGDLS and CDR2 is YYNGEE. The CDR3 runs to 20 residues. The CDR3: CASSVAPGPGGPSGANVLTF. The CDR3 DNA is TGTGCCAGCAGCGTAGCTCCCGGCCCGGGGGGCCCCTCTGGGGCCAACGTCCTGACTTTC.

This clonotype came up a few times. The chain links TRBV20-1 to TRBJ2-7, with 13 bases aligning to TRBD2. CDR1 is DFQATT, CDR2 SNEGSKA, per germline (reference sequence). J lost 4 bases, V lost 5 bases, and 11 bases had no gene match. The CDR3 sequence is 16 residues long. The CDR3 sequence is CSALPGLAGVRYEQYF. In DNA form, the CDR3 reads TGCAGTGCTCTACCCGGACTAGCGGGAGTGAGGTACGAGCAGTACTTC.

In its sample, this clonotype was seen many times. V usage is TRBV7-2 and J usage is TRBJ2-7, with 7 bases fitting TRBD1. CDR3 length: 14 residues. V lost 5 bases, J lost 4 bases, and 8 bases stayed unmatched. Germline CDR1 SGHTA, CDR2 FQGNSA. The CDR3 loop reads CASSDRDRPYEQYF. The CDR3 region has the DNA TGTGCCAGCAGCGACCGGGACAGACCATACGAGCAGTACTTC.

This clonotype was counted ten times or more. V usage is TRBV27 and J usage is TRBJ2-5; D uncertain. V dropped 8 bases and J dropped 5 bases, with 12 bases sitting between them. Germline CDR1 is MNHEY and CDR2 is SMNVEV (reference sequence). The CDR3 consists of 12 residues. This CDR3 reads CASGHRMETQYF. CDR3 nucleotides: TGTGCCAGCGGTCATAGGATGGAGACCCAGTACTTC.

This clonotype occurred a few times. The V call is TRBV9, the J call TRBJ2-5; perhaps TRBD1 as D (6 bases). This CDR3 is 13 amino acids long. Germline CDR1 is SGDLS and CDR2 is YYNGEE. V dropped 3 bases and J dropped 2 bases, with 8 bases sitting between them. The chain's CDR3 is CASSDGQQETQYF. DNA of the CDR3: TGTGCCAGCAGCGACGGACAGCAAGAGACCCAGTACTTC.

This clonotype was counted many times. This chain connects TRBV11-2 to TRBJ1-1; D unresolved. From germline, CDR1 is SGHAT and CDR2 FQNNGV. Deletions cut 0 bases from V and 6 bases from J, with 11 bases between. The CDR3 totals 14 residues. The CDR3 loop is CASSLDAIPSEAFF. CDR3 bases: TGTGCCAGCAGCTTAGACGCTATCCCCTCTGAAGCTTTCTTT.

The chain carries TRBV9 and TRBJ2-1; tentatively, D is TRBD1 or TRBD2 (7 bases each). Germline CDR1 SGDLS, CDR2 YYNGEE. This CDR3 comprises 15 residues. The ends were cut back, 3 bases at V and 7 bases at J, with 17 bases in the middle. CDR3 in DNA: TGTGCCAGCAGCGCAGGGGGGGGAGTAAGGAATGAGCAGTTCTTC. It is translated as CASSAGGGVRNEQFF.

This clonotype occurred many times. The CDR3 loop is CASSLTGGLSYGYTF. CDR3 sequence (DNA): TGTGCCAGCAGTCTCACAGGGGGCTTGAGCTATGGCTACACCTTC. V and J are TRBV27 and TRBJ1-2, with 9 nucleotides matching TRBD1. V shed 5 bases, J shed 4 bases, and the junction held 8 bases outside the gene matches. Germline CDR1 and CDR2: MNHEY and SMNVEV (reference sequence). This CDR3 has 15 amino acids.

J is TRBJ2-7 and V is TRBV3-1, with 7 bases matching TRBD1. The CDR3 spans 16 residues. V shed 7 bases and J 1 base; nucleotides not matched to a gene: 13. Per germline, CDR1 LGHDT and CDR2 YNNKEL (reference sequence). CDR3 bases: TGTGCCAGCACCACGAAGCTCCCAGGGGGATCCTACGAGCAGTACTTC. Its translation: CASTTKLPGGSYEQYF.

This clonotype turned up a few times. The chain recombines TRBV12-3 or TRBV12-4 with TRBJ1-5, with D unresolved. Trimming pared 1 base from V and 1 base from J, leaving 8 bases between. The length of the CDR3 is 15 residues. This chain's CDR3 is CASSLGRESNQPQHF. The CDR3 DNA sequence: TGTGCCAGCAGTTTAGGAAGGGAAAGCAATCAGCCCCAGCATTTT.

The chain couples TRBV20-1 to TRBJ2-7; 7 positions match TRBD2. The CDR3 spans 16 residues. Germline V gene sequence: CDR1 DFQATT, CDR2 SNEGSKA (reference sequence). Trimming at V came to 0 bases and at J to 1 base, leaving 9 bases not matched to a gene. CDR3 protein: CSARDPGGGPSYEQYF. For the CDR3, the DNA is TGCAGTGCTAGAGATCCGGGGGGTGGGCCATCCTACGAGCAGTACTTC.

This clonotype was observed at least ten times. This rearrangement joins TRBV18 to TRBJ1-1; D possibly corresponds to TRBD1 (6 bases). Germline lookup yields CDR1 KGHSH and CDR2 LQKENI. The CDR3 runs to 13 residues. The V end was cut by 1 base, the J end by 4 bases, with 7 bases between. The CDR3 protein is CASSPQQGTEAFF. The CDR3 bases are TGTGCCAGCTCACCACAACAGGGCACTGAAGCTTTCTTT.

This clonotype was picked up a small number of times. The CDR3 does not end in the conserved phenylalanine or tryptophan, so this is likely a read error. This chain joins TRBV28 and TRBJ2-6; TRBD1 aligns across 8 bases. V lost 10 bases to trimming and J lost 0 bases; unmatched junction nucleotides: 8. The CDR3 contains 16 residues. Germline V lookup: CDR1 MDHEN, CDR2 SYDVKM. For the CDR3, the DNA is TGTGCCACGACAGGGGCCCTTCTCTCTGGGGCCAACGTCCTGACTCTC. Its translation is CATTGALLSGANVLTL.

This clonotype was counted many times. The gene calls are TRBV28 and TRBJ2-7, with no clear D. The CDR3 totals 19 residues. Trimming took 6 bases from V and 0 from J, leaving 27 bases between them. The germline CDR1 and CDR2 sequences are MDHEN and SYDVKM. The CDR3 here is CASRSPHLRTESSSYEQYF. CDR3 coding DNA: TGTGCCAGCAGGTCCCCCCACTTGCGTACAGAGTCGAGCTCCTACGAGCAGTACTTC.

There are many counts of this clonotype. V and J are TRBV11-2 and TRBJ2-7, with 7 bases lining up with TRBD2. Germline V gene lookup returns CDR1 SGHAT and CDR2 FQNNGV. Losses at the gene ends were 1 base for V and 2 bases for J; bases not matched to a gene: 5. The CDR3 sequence is 15 residues long. The CDR3 bases are TGTGCCAGCAGCTTAGTTCCGGGAGGAACCTACGAGCAGTACTTC. Translation: CASSLVPGGTYEQYF.

In this sample, this clonotype turned up once. The chain employs TRBV6-1 and TRBJ2-1, with D maybe TRBD2 (5 bases). The V gene's germline CDR1 is MNHNS and CDR2 SASEGT. Trimming stripped 6 bases from V and 11 bases from J, with 20 bases between. The CDR3 covers 14 residues. The CDR3 coding sequence is TGTGCCAGCAGCCCGAGGGCTACGGCCGGACAGCAGTTCTTC. It yields the protein CASSPRATAGQQFF.

This clonotype was counted ten times or more. This chain connects TRBV28 to TRBJ1-2; TRBD1 aligns across 10 bases. CDR3 length: 14 residues. Unmatched junction bases numbered 8, after V lost 5 bases and J lost 8 bases. Per germline, CDR1 MDHEN and CDR2 SYDVKM. CDR3 sequence (DNA): TGTGCCAGCAGTCCCCCGGGACAGGGGTACGGCTACACCTTC. Translating it yields CASSPPGQGYGYTF.

This clonotype was counted ten times or more. This rearrangement joins TRBV27 to TRBJ2-7, with 7 bases identical to TRBD1. J lost 1 base, V lost 5 bases, and 5 bases had no gene match. CDR1 is MNHEY, CDR2 SMNVEV, per germline (reference sequence). The CDR3 loop spans 14 amino acids. The CDR3 spells CASSPSTGSYEQYF. CDR3 DNA: TGTGCCAGCAGTCCTTCGACAGGGTCCTACGAGCAGTACTTC.

This chain connects TRBV29-1 to TRBJ2-2; a possible D gene is TRBD2 (6 bases). Per germline, CDR1 SQVTM and CDR2 ANQGSEA. With 5 bases removed from V and 0 bases from J, the gap between germline ends came to 10 bases. CDR3 length: 14 amino acids. The chain's CDR3 is CSVRGLPNTGELFF. The CDR3 DNA reads TGCAGCGTTCGGGGACTTCCGAACACCGGGGAGCTGTTTTTT.

This clonotype was picked up many times. The rearrangement links TRBV27 to TRBJ2-2; tentative D call: TRBD2 (6 bases). The V gene lost 6 bases and the J gene lost 6 bases, with 17 bases spanning the gap. Germline CDR1 MNHEY, CDR2 SMNVEV (reference sequence). The CDR3 totals 15 residues. CDR3 nucleotides: TGTGCCAGCAGACCACTTCTCGGCGGGGCCGGGGAGCTGTTTTTT. Protein: CASRPLLGGAGELFF.

Points on this clonotype: A read error may explain this, as a much larger clone is one base away. The chain joins TRBV28 to TRBJ1-2, with 7 bases fitting TRBD1. The CDR3 contains 19 residues. The germline V gene has CDR1 MDHEN and CDR2 SYDVKM. Trimming cost V 5 bases and J 1 base; bases outside gene matches: 19. CDR3 region: CASSPASIGGRKVNYGYTF. For the CDR3, the DNA is TGTGCCAGCAGTCCGGCCTCTATAGGGGGCAGGAAAGTTAACTATGGCTACACCTTC.